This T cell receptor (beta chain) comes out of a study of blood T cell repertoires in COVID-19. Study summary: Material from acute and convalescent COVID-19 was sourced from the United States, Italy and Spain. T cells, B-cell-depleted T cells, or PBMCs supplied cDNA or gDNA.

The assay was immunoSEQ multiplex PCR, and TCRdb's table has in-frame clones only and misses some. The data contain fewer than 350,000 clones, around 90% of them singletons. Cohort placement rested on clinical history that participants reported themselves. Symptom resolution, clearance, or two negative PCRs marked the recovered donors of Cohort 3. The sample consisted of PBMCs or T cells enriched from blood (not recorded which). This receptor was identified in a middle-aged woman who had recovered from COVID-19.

The CDR3 is CASRGTGGTKNIQYF. In DNA form, the CDR3 reads TGTGCCAGCAGGGGGACAGGGGGAACCAAAAACATTCAGTACTTC. The V gene is TRBV6-5, the J gene TRBJ2-4; 11 bases align to TRBD1. This CDR3 has 15 amino acids. The trim removed 6 bases at V and 2 bases at J, leaving 3 bases unmatched. CDR1 and CDR2 from the germline V gene are MNHEY and SVGAGI.